These 11 T cell receptor beta chains were all obtained from the same sample, sequenced in a study of OX40 agonist ivuxolimab in advanced cancers. Profiled with immunoSEQ multiplex PCR; TCRdb holds only in-frame clones, not every one. Of fewer than 30,000 clones detected, 84% appear once; the ten largest clones hold roughly a sixth. The sample in question was CD4+ or CD8+ T cells sorted from blood, obtained in a trial of the OX40 agonist ivuxolimab. These receptors all come from an adult with an advanced solid tumor such as melanoma, head and neck, liver or kidney cancer.

This chain connects TRBV7-6 to TRBJ2-3; 13 bases are a match to TRBD2. Per the germline V gene, CDR1 is SGHVS and CDR2 is FNYEAQ. The CDR3 is 18 amino acids. The ends lost 4 bases at V and 0 bases at J; junction bases unmatched: 7. The CDR3 sequence is CASSSGLAGENSTDTQYF. The CDR3 DNA is TGTGCCAGCAGCTCCGGACTAGCGGGAGAGAATAGCACAGATACGCAGTATTTT.

CDR3: CASSGIDSSYEQYF. For the CDR3, the DNA is TGTGCCAGCAGCGGTATCGACAGCTCCTACGAGCAGTACTTC. V gene TRBV9 combines with J gene TRBJ2-7; possible D gene TRBD1, 5 bases. Germline values: CDR1 SGDLS, CDR2 YYNGEE. The germline V and J ends were trimmed by 3 bases and 0 bases, with 10 bases remaining between them. The CDR3 runs 14 residues.

This clone has only one observation. The genes are TRBV30 and TRBJ1-2; 7 nucleotides align to TRBD1. The CDR3 covers 15 residues. The trim removed 4 bases at V and 8 bases at J, leaving 16 bases unmatched. Per the germline V gene, CDR1 is GTSNPN and CDR2 is SVGIG (reference sequence). CDR3 in DNA: TGTGCCTGGATGGCGACAGGGAATAGGTTTTGGGGCTACACCTTC. Translation gives CAWMATGNRFWGYTF.

The chain uses TRBV6-5 and TRBJ2-7, with no clear D. V gave up 7 bases and J gave up 0 bases, with 13 bases separating them. There are 14 residues in the CDR3. From germline, CDR1 is MNHEY and CDR2 SVGAGI. The DNA for the CDR3 is TGTGCCAGCACCAGAACCGTCTACTCCTACGAGCAGTACTTC. Protein product: CASTRTVYSYEQYF.

The chain has TRBV6-5 and TRBJ1-1; a weak D match, TRBD1 (5 bases). This CDR3 has 15 residues. Trimming shortened V by 2 bases and J by 3 bases, and 13 bases separated the two germline ends. Germline CDR1 is MNHEY and CDR2 is SVGAGI. The CDR3 protein is CASSYGGEGYTEAFF. The CDR3 DNA reads TGTGCCAGCAGTTACGGAGGGGAAGGGTACACTGAAGCTTTCTTT.

The chain has TRBV6-1 and TRBJ2-1; 9 positions match TRBD2. The CDR3 is 15 amino acids. Unmatched junction bases numbered 8, after V lost 0 bases and J lost 11 bases. Germline CDR1 is MNHNS and CDR2 is SASEGT. The CDR3 DNA sequence: TGTGCCAGCAGTGAAGCGGAGGCTAGCGGGGATAAGCAGTTCTTC. Protein: CASSEAEASGDKQFF.

The chain links TRBV4-1 to TRBJ2-3, with TRBD2 matching over 9 bases. This CDR3 spans 16 amino acids. The V segment lost 1 base and the J segment 2 bases; nucleotides outside the gene matches: 4. Germline CDR1 MGHRA, CDR2 YSYEKL. CDR3 residues: CASSQVSSGNTDTQYF. In DNA, the CDR3 is TGCGCCAGCAGCCAAGTATCTAGCGGGAACACAGATACGCAGTATTTT.

The chain carries TRBV27 and TRBJ1-5; maybe TRBD1 (5 bases). Trimming removed 2 bases at V and 5 bases at J, with 13 bases between. This CDR3 region has 15 residues. Germline CDR1 is MNHEY and CDR2 is SMNVEV (reference sequence). The CDR3 region has the DNA TGTGCCAGCAGTTTAAACGCGGGGGGTGATCAGCCCCAGCATTTT. Its protein is CASSLNAGGDQPQHF.

In this sample, this clone is large. The chain employs TRBV11-2 and TRBJ2-6, with 7 positions matching TRBD2. Germline lookup yields CDR1 SGHAT and CDR2 FQNNGV. This CDR3 spans 18 amino acids. Germline trimming cut 5 bases from V and 0 bases from J; bases unmatched to any gene: 10. CDR3 coding DNA: TGTGCCAGCAGCGACACCGGGACTACATACTCTGGGGCCAACGTCCTGACTTTC. Its protein is CASSDTGTTYSGANVLTF.

Worth noting for this clone: The sample holds other DNA sequences that translate to the same CDR3. The chain recombines TRBV6-6 with TRBJ2-1; TRBD1 aligns across 8 bases. The CDR3 consists of 14 residues. Unmatched junction bases numbered 5, after V lost 4 bases and J lost 6 bases. Germline V CDR1 and CDR2: MNHNY, SVGAGI (reference sequence). In DNA, the CDR3 is TGTGCCAGCAGTTCAGGACAGGGAAGCAATGAGCAGTTCTTC. It is translated as CASSSGQGSNEQFF.

The chain carries TRBV5-4 and TRBJ2-7; 7 bases line up with TRBD1. The CDR3 is 14 amino acids. Trimming at V came to 6 bases and at J to 6 bases, leaving 12 bases not matched to a gene. Germline V lookup: CDR1 SGHNT, CDR2 YYREEE (reference sequence). CDR3 nucleotides: TGTGCCAGCACCAACCCCGACAGGGCACGCGAGCAGTACTTC. The encoded protein is CASTNPDRAREQYF.